This TCR beta chain comes out of a study of blood T cell repertoires in COVID-19. Study-level background: The analysed material was cDNA or gDNA that came from T cells, B-cell-depleted T cells, or PBMCs.

Deletions cut 3 bases from V and 10 bases from J, with 16 bases between. The CDR3 extends over 14 amino acids. The germline V gene encodes CDR1 LNHDA and CDR2 SQIVND (reference sequence). The repertoire was sequenced with immunoSEQ multiplex PCR; TCRdb's copy has only in-frame clones and lacks some. Among under 150,000 clones, less than 90% were seen once, and the ten largest hold about 38%. The specimen sequenced was peripheral blood. The receptor was derived from a human donor in a cohort sampled during active COVID-19. This rearrangement joins TRBV19 to TRBJ2-1; possible D gene TRBD2, 7 bases. CDR3 DNA: TGTGCCAGTAGTATGACCGCGGGGGCCCCGGAGCAGTTCTTC. As protein: CASSMTAGAPEQFF.